The 10 T cell receptor beta chains below were found in one sample sequenced in a study of response to subunit inactivated influenza vaccine. One entry per CDR3 protein results from TCRdb running MiXCR on the RT-PCR reads. The table lists hundreds of thousands of distinct CDR3 sequences, around 20% of them singletons. Source: PBMCs from blood, taken 4 to 6 days after vaccination. The receptor source for this set is a man aged 45-65 years who received an inactivated influenza vaccine.

The chain is built from TRBV7-3 and TRBJ2-3; D might be TRBD1 (6 bases). The CDR3 is made up of 16 amino acids. V was shortened by 5 bases and J by 1 base, with 16 bases between the two germline ends. CDR1 SGHTA and CDR2 FQGTGA come from the germline V gene. The CDR3 nucleotides read TGTGCCAGCAGCCCGGGGCGACAGGCGCGCACAGATACGCAGTATTTT. Translated, it gives CASSPGRQARTDTQYF.

The chain employs TRBV6-5 and TRBJ2-1, with D unresolved. The CDR3 loop spans 15 amino acids. Germline V gene sequence: CDR1 MNHEY, CDR2 SVGAGI. V lost 0 bases, J lost 3 bases, and 9 bases lay in between. CDR3 nucleotide sequence: TGTGCCAGCAGTTACTCGGGCTGGGGCTACAATGAGCAGTTCTTC. Its protein product is CASSYSGWGYNEQFF.

The V gene is TRBV28, the J gene TRBJ2-3; 10 positions agree with TRBD2. The CDR3 is made up of 18 amino acids. V dropped 0 bases and J dropped 2; count of bases not matched to a gene: 8. Per germline, CDR1 MDHEN and CDR2 SYDVKM. The CDR3 DNA follows: TGTGCCAGCAGTTTATGGCTAGCGGGAGCGAGCTCCACAGATACGCAGTATTTT. This gives the protein CASSLWLAGASSTDTQYF.

In DNA form, the CDR3 reads TGTGCCTGGAGCCAACAGGGGGGAGCTGAAGCTTTCTTT. It translates to CAWSQQGGAEAFF. The chain recombines TRBV30 with TRBJ1-1; TRBD1 agrees at 8 bases. This CDR3 region has 13 residues. Trimming at V came to 3 bases and at J to 6 bases, leaving 6 bases not matched to a gene. Per germline, CDR1 GTSNPN and CDR2 SVGIG (reference sequence).

The J gene is TRBJ1-4, the V gene TRBV6-5, with a possible D match to TRBD1 (5 bases). The CDR3 consists of 13 residues. V was clipped by 4 bases and J by 6 bases, with 9 bases between them. CDR1 and CDR2 (germline): MNHEY, SVGAGI. CDR3 amino acids: CASSSGIHEKLFF. The CDR3, as DNA: TGTGCCAGCAGTTCAGGGATCCATGAAAAACTGTTTTTT.

This clonotype has only a few counts. The chain recombines TRBV20-1 with TRBJ2-4; possibly TRBD1 or TRBD2 for D (5 bases each). Germline-derived CDR1 and CDR2 are DFQATT and SNEGSKA (reference sequence). Trimming pared 6 bases from V and 6 bases from J, leaving 15 bases between. The CDR3 has 13 residues. In DNA form, the CDR3 reads TGCAGTGCGCCGGGACCAAGAGGAAACATTCAGTACTTC. Amino acids: CSAPGPRGNIQYF.

On this clonotype itself: The junction shows a germline mismatch at one end, possibly a read error. J is TRBJ2-3 and V is TRBV7-9; unclear D gene. CDR1 SEHNR and CDR2 FQNEAQ come from the germline V gene (reference sequence). This CDR3 has 11 amino acids. The DNA for the CDR3 is TGTGCCAGCAGCTTATCGTTAGACCCCACTTTT. Its translation: CASSLSLDPTF.

This clonotype was detected a few times. The chain has TRBV12-3 or TRBV12-4 and TRBJ2-2; 7 nucleotides match TRBD1. The CDR3 contains 15 residues. V lost 6 bases to trimming and J lost 4 bases; unmatched junction nucleotides: 8. CDR3 DNA sequence: TGTGCCAGCAGACCCCCGGGACAGCTCACCGGGGAGCTGTTTTTT. Its translation: CASRPPGQLTGELFF.

This clonotype showed up just a few times. The chain has TRBV12-3 or TRBV12-4 and TRBJ1-5; weak D call: TRBD1 (5 bases). Trimming took 6 bases from V and 6 from J, leaving 12 bases between them. The CDR3 length is 13 residues. The CDR3 is CASRDRGFQPQHF. In DNA form, the CDR3 reads TGTGCCAGCAGGGATAGGGGATTTCAGCCCCAGCATTTT.

This clonotype came up many times. The chain carries TRBV29-1 and TRBJ2-5; tentatively, D is TRBD1 (5 bases). In germline, CDR1 is SQVTM, CDR2 ANQGSEA. The CDR3 has 13 amino acids. With 6 bases removed from V and 4 bases from J, the gap between germline ends came to 15 bases. The CDR3 sequence is CSVGSRVGETQYF. CDR3 nucleotides: TGCAGCGTAGGAAGCAGGGTTGGAGAGACCCAGTACTTC.